These 2 T cell receptor beta chains came from one sample sequenced in a study of blood T cells in healthy people across ages (dated by TCRdb to about 2015). To prepare the library, 5' RACE was applied. Data came from an Illumina HiSeq 2500. A second PCR of roughly 7 to 12 cycles was performed with a sample-barcoded 5' primer and a J-beta primer mix. TCRdb took the public reads, trimmed them with fastp at Q25, ran MiXCR for clone calling and kept in-frame beta chains. Merged by CDR3 protein, the rows form single entries marked with the most common genes and DNA. Present in this sample are roughly 680,000 distinct CDR3 sequences, under 25% of which were seen just once. Roughly 3.9% of the sample rests with the top ten. Sequenced material: blood. The receptor source for this set is a man between 65 and 85 years old in good health.

This clonotype appeared a few times. The chain has TRBV5-6 and TRBJ1-2; D remains ambiguous. The V and J ends lost 4 bases and 0 bases respectively, with 10 bases between them. Germline values: CDR1 SGHDT, CDR2 YYEEEE. This CDR3 contains 14 residues. CDR3 in amino acids: CASSPAGTNYGYTF. The CDR3 DNA reads as TGTGCCAGCAGCCCTGCGGGAACTAACTATGGCTACACCTTC.

This clonotype occurred once. This sequence joins TRBV6-2 or TRBV6-3 and TRBJ2-7; 14 nucleotides line up with TRBD2. Germline CDR1 is MNHEY and CDR2 is SVGEGT. The CDR3 is 15 residues long. J was trimmed by 5 bases and V by 6 bases; bases with no gene match: 6. The CDR3 here is CASRRLAGGSNEQYF. The CDR3, as DNA: TGTGCCAGCAGGAGACTAGCGGGAGGGTCCAACGAGCAGTACTTC.